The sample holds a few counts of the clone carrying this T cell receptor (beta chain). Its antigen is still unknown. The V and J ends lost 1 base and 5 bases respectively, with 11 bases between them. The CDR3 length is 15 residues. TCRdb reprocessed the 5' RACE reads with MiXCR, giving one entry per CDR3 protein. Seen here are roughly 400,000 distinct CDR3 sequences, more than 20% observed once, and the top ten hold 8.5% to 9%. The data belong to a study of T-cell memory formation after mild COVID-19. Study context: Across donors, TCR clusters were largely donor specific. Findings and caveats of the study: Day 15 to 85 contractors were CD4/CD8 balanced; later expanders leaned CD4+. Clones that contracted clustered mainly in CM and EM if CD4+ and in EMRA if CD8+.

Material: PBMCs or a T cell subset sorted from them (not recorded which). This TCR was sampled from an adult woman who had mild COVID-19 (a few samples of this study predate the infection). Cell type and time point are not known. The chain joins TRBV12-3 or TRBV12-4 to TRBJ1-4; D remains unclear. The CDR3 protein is CASSLGASPNEKLFF. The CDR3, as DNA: TGTGCCAGCAGTTTAGGTGCCAGCCCGAATGAAAAACTGTTTTTT.